This T cell receptor (beta chain) comes out of a study of shared clonotypes between healthy human individuals (dated by TCRdb to the early 2020s). At the level of the whole study: The cohort included a few men and a couple of women between 18 and 49 years of age. Each donor's leukapheresis produced roughly between roughly 0.9 and 9 billion PBMCs. To estimate repertoire size and how much clonotypes are shared between individuals, the study performed deep sequencing of blood TCR repertoires from a handful of healthy adults. For each donor, CD4 naive and CD4 memory were each given three plates, CD8 naive was given two plates, and CD8 memory was given one plate. Different laboratories and diverse techniques were used to prepare libraries and sequence TCR repertoires, to increase sequencing depth and limit assay-specific biases.

Donors were healthy HIV-negative adults with no recently reported acute infections or vaccinations. All donors were Caucasian adults living in Nashville, Tennessee, USA. The CD8 memory samples were a combination of magnetically selected CD45RO+ cells and CCR7-negative CD45RA+ effector memory (TemRA) cells. Blood was obtained by leukapheresis, after which PBMCs were separated by Ficoll-Histopaque density gradient centrifugation and cryopreserved in liquid nitrogen vapor phase. Analytical flow cytometry was used to check the purity and quantity of every magnetically sorted T cell population. Genomic DNA was isolated from each sorted fraction and quantified by UV absorbance on a Nanodrop 2000c. What the study reported, not specific to this receptor: Because the study included only a small number of donors, the genetic and exposure-history diversity represented was limited. When a handful of donors were compared, the shared fraction of clonotypes was about 5.2% for naive CD4, about 4% for naive CD8, 2.3% for memory CD4, and around 0.4% for memory CD8. Compared with non-shared clonotypes, the clonotypes found in all four sorted-subset donors had higher generation probabilities. Estimated clonotype richness was generally larger for naive than for memory subsets. Incomplete sequencing was indicated by rarefaction of sorted-subset datasets, despite the large sequencing depth. Based on pairwise subsampling, the degree of clonotype sharing among donors was expected to be affected by sequencing depth. Sampling was restricted to blood, and TCR repertoires in tissue are likely to differ from TCR repertoires in blood.

TCR CDR3 regions were amplified from genomic DNA by multiplex PCR using the deep immunoSEQ assay. For each cell subset, the extracted genomic DNA was distributed evenly across all wells of several immunoSEQ 96-well plates, and each plate served as one replicate. For sorted subsets, 200 to 250 ng genomic DNA, equal to 30,000 or so T cell genomes, was loaded into each replicate PCR. Purified libraries were measured with a Qubit 3.0 fluorometer, size-checked on a Bioanalyzer 2100, and measured again with the KAPA Library Quantification kit. Every immunoSEQ 96-well plate was sequenced on a separate single-read 150-cycle Illumina NextSeq 550 flow cell. Concerning the study's data processing: Because the immunoSEQ output held only junctional sequences and lacked quality scores, the filtering could not match the filtering applied to full-length reads. Sequences were annotated with PyIR, a Python wrapper for IgBLAST v1.9, using IMGT germline references to assign V/J genes and CDR3. Reads were removed for weak V/J assignments (E-value above 1e-6), missing CDR3, stop codons, out-of-frame junctions, or ambiguous translated residues. A V3J clonotype was defined by an identical inferred V gene, J gene, and CDR3 amino acid sequence. The percentage overlap between two repertoires was calculated by dividing the number of shared unique clonotypes by the size of the smaller repertoire. Richness of each repertoire was evaluated using RTK rarefaction, the Chao1 estimator, and Recon v2.1 estimates of unobserved clonotypes. For all TCRbeta clonotypes obtained by the gDNA method from a few donors, generation probabilities were computed with OLGA. TCRdb carries this immuneACCESS record with in-frame sequences only. Its versions omit some clonotypes, under half of them owing to an unresolved V gene in the studies checked, with the rest unexplained. V and J calls and clone size come straight from that table; D and trimming were deduced from the DNA. The sample includes hundreds of thousands of clones, with about 96% observed a single time. Jointly, the top ten make up more than 0.3% of the sample.

The CDR3, cysteine through phenylalanine, is 15 amino acids long. Only CDR3 DNA is held: 45 bases, read in frame from base 1. V is reduced by 2 bases and J by 7 bases, leaving a spacing of 17 bases between them. The germline V gene encodes CDR1 GTSNPN and CDR2 SVGIG (reference sequence). On this clone itself: The antigen this receptor binds is unknown. Base qualities are not provided; no much larger clone lies one nucleotide away.

The receptor chain draws on TRBV30 and TRBJ1-4; D gene: possibly TRBD1, on 6 matching bases. The receptor's source is a man aged 25 to 45 in good health. What was sequenced was memory CD8+ T cells sorted from blood. This specimen's cell subset or site label, interpreted: CD45RO+ cells pooled with CCR7-negative TemRA cells. For the CDR3, the sequence is CAWSLTTGFGEKLFF. The DNA sequence follows: TGTGCCTGGAGTCTTACTACAGGGTTCGGTGAAAAACTGTTTTTT.